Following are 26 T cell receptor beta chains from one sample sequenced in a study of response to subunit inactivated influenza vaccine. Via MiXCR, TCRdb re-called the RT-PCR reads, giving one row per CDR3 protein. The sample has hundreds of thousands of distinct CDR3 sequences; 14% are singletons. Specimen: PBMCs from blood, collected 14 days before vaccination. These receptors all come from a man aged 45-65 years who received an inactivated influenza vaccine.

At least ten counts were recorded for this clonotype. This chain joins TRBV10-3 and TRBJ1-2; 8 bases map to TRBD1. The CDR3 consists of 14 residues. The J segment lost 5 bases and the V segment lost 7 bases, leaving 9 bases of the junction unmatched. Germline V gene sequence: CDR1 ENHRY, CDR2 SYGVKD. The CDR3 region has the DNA TGTGCCATCACGGACAGGGCTGATTATTATGGCTACACCTTC. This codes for CAITDRADYYGYTF.

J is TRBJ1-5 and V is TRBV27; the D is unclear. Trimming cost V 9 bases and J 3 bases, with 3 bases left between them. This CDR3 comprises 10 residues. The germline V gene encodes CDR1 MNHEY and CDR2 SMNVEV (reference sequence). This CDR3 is CARPNQPQHF. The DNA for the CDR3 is TGTGCCAGGCCCAATCAGCCCCAGCATTTT.

CDR3 protein: CSAPTSGRSYEQYF. Written as DNA, the CDR3 is TGCAGTGCGCCGACTAGCGGGAGATCTTACGAGCAGTACTTC. The chain is built from TRBV20-1 and TRBJ2-7, with 12 bases identical to TRBD2. The V segment lost 6 bases and the J segment 4 bases; nucleotides outside the gene matches: 7. The CDR3 sequence is 14 residues long. The germline CDR1 and CDR2 sequences are DFQATT and SNEGSKA (reference sequence).

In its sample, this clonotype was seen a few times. CDR3 nucleotides: TGTGCCAGCAGTTATGGGACTAGCGGACCGCATGAGCAGTTCTTC. This gives the protein CASSYGTSGPHEQFF. The chain employs TRBV6-2 or TRBV6-3 and TRBJ2-1; TRBD2 aligns across 11 bases. J was trimmed by 8 bases and V by 3 bases; bases with no gene match: 6. CDR1 and CDR2 from the germline V gene are MNHEY and SVGEGT. This CDR3 region has 15 residues.

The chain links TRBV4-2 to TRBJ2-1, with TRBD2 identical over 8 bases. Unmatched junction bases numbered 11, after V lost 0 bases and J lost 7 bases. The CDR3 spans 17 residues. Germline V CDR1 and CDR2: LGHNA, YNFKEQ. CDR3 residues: CASSQDFAQRGKNEQFF. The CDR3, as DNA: TGTGCCAGCAGCCAAGATTTCGCCCAGCGGGGGAAGAATGAGCAGTTCTTC.

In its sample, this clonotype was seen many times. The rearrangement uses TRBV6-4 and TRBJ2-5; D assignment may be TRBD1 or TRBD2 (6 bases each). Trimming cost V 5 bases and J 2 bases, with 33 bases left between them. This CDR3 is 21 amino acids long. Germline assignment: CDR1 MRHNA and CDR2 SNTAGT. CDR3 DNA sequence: TGTGCCAGCAGTACCTCATGGGGGGCCGCGAGCTCTATAGTTAGGCAAGAGACCCAGTACTTC. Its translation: CASSTSWGAASSIVRQETQYF.

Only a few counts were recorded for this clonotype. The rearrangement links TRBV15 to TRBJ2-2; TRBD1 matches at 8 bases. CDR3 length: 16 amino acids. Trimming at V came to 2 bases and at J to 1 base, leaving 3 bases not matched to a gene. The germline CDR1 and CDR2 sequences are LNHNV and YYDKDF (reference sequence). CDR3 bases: TGTGCCACCAGCAGAAAGGGACAGGTGAACACCGGGGAGCTGTTTTTT. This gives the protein CATSRKGQVNTGELFF.

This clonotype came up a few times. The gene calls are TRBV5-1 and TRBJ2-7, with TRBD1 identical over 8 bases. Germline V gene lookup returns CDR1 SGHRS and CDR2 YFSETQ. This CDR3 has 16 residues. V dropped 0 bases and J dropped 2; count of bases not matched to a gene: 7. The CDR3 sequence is CASSLGPGQVTYEQYF. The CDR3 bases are TGCGCCAGCAGCTTGGGACCGGGACAGGTGACCTACGAGCAGTACTTC.

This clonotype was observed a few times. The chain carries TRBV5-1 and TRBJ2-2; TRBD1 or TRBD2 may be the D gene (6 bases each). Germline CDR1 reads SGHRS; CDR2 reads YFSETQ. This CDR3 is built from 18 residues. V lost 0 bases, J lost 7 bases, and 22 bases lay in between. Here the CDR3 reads CASSLDLSSGASGGELFF. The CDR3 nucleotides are TGCGCCAGCAGCTTGGATCTTTCATCGGGGGCCTCAGGCGGGGAGCTGTTTTTT.

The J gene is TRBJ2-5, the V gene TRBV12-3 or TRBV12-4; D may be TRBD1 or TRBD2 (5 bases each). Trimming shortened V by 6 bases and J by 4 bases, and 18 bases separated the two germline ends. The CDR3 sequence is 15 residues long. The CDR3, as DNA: TGTGCCAGCAGCACCCCCGGGACCGTCCGAGAGACCCAGTACTTC. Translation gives CASSTPGTVRETQYF.

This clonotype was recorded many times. This CDR3 reads CASSLPPGQGPTSNWNEQFF. In nucleotides, the CDR3 is TGTGCCAGCAGTTTACCACCGGGACAGGGCCCTACATCGAATTGGAATGAGCAGTTCTTC. This sequence joins TRBV12-3 or TRBV12-4 and TRBJ2-1; 9 bases are a match to TRBD1. V lost 2 bases and J lost 7; bases outside the gene matches: 21. The CDR3 runs to 20 residues.

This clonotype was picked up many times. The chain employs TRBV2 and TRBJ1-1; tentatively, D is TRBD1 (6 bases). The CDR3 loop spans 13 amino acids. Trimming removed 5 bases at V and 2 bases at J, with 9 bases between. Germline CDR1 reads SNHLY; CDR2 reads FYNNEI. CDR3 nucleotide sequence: TGTGCCAGCAGTTACAGGGACAACACTGAAGCTTTCTTT. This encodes CASSYRDNTEAFF.

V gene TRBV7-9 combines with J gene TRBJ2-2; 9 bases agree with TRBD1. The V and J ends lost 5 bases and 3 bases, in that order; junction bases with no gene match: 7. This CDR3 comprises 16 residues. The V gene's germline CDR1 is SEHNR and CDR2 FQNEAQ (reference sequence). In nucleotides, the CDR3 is TGTGCCAGCAGCCGTATCCGGGACAGGGACACCGGGGAGCTGTTTTTT. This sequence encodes CASSRIRDRDTGELFF.

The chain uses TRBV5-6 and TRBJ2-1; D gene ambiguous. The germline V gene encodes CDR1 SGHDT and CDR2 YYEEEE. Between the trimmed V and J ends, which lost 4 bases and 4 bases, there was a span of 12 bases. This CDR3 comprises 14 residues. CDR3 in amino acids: CASSLFKGYNEQFF. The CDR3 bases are TGTGCCAGCAGCCTCTTCAAAGGGTACAATGAGCAGTTCTTC.

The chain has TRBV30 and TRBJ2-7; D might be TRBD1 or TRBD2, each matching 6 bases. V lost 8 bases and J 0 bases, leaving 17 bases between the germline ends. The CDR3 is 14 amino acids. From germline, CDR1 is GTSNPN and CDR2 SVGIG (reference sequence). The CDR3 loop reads CARSGAAGSYEQYF. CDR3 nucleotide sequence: TGTGCCCGCTCGGGGGCAGCTGGCTCCTACGAGCAGTACTTC.

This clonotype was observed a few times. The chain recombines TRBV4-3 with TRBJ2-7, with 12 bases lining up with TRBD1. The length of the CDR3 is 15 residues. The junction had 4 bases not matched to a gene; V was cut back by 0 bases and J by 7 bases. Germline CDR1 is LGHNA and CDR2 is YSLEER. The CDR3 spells CASSQDGTGGWEQYF. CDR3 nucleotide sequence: TGCGCCAGCAGCCAAGACGGGACAGGGGGCTGGGAGCAGTACTTC.

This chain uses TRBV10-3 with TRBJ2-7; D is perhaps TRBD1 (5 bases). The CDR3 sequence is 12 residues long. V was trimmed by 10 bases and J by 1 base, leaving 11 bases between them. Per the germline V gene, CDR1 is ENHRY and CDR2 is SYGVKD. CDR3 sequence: CATSQESYEQYF. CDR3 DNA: TGTGCCACCTCACAGGAATCCTACGAGCAGTACTTC.

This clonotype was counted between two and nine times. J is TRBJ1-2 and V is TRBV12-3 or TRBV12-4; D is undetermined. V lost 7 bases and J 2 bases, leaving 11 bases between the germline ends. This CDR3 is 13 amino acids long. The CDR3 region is CASTNYENYGYTF. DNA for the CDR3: TGTGCCAGCACCAATTACGAGAACTATGGCTACACCTTC.

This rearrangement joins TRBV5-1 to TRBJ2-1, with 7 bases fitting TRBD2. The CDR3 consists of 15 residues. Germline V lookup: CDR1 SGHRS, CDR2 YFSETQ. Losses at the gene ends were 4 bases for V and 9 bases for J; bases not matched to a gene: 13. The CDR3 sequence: CASSPGTSPGGEQFF. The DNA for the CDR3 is TGCGCCAGCAGCCCCGGTACGTCCCCGGGGGGTGAGCAGTTCTTC.

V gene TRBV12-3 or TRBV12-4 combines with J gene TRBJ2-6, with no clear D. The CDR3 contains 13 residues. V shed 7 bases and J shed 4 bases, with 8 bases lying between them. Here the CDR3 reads CASTPGGANVLTF. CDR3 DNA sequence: TGTGCCAGCACCCCCGGGGGGGCCAACGTCCTGACTTTC.

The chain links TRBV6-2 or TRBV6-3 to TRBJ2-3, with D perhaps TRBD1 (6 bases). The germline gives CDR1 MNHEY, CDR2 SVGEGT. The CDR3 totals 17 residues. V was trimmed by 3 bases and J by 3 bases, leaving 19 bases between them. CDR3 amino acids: CASSYRDNLWRTDTQYF. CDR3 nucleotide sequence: TGTGCCAGCAGTTATCGGGACAACCTTTGGAGGACAGATACGCAGTATTTT.

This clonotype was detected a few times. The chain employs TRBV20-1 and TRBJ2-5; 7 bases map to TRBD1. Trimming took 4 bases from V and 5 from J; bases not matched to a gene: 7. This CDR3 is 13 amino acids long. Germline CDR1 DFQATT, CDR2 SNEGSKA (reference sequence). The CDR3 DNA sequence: TGCAGTGCTAAAAAGGGGGCTCGGGAGACCCAGTACTTC. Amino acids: CSAKKGARETQYF.

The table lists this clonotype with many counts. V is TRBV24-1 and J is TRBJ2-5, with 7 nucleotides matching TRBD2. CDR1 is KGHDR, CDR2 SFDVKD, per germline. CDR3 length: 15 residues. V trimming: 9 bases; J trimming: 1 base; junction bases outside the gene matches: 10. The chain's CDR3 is CATGAGTNFQETQYF. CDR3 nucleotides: TGTGCCACCGGGGCCGGGACTAACTTCCAAGAGACCCAGTACTTC.

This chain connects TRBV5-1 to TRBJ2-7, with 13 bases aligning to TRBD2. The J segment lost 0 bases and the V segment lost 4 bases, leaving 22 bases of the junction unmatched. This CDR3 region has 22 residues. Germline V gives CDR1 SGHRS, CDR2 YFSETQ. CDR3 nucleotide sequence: TGCGCCAGCAGCCACCAATGGGGACATCCCGGGACTAGCGGGACCAACTCCTACGAGCAGTACTTC. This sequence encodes CASSHQWGHPGTSGTNSYEQYF. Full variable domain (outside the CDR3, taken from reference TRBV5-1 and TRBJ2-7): KAGVTQTPRYLIKTRGQQVTLSCSPISGHRSVSWYQQTPGQGLQFLFEYFSETQRNKGNFPGRFSGRQFSNSRSEMNVSTLELGDSALYLCASSHQWGHPGTSGTNSYEQYFGPGTRLTVT.

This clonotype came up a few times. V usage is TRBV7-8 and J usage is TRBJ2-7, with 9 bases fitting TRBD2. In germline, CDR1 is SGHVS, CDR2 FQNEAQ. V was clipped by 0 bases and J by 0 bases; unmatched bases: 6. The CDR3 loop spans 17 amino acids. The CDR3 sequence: CASSLAKPGLASYEQYF. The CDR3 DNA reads TGTGCCAGCAGCTTAGCCAAACCGGGACTAGCCTCCTACGAGCAGTACTTC.

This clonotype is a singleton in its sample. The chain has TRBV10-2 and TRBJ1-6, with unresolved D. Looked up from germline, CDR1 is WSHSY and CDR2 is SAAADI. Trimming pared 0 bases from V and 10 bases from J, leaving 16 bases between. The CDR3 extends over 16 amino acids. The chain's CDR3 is CASSESFRASGSPLHF. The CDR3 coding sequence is TGCGCCAGCAGTGAGTCTTTCCGGGCAAGTGGGTCACCCCTCCACTTT.